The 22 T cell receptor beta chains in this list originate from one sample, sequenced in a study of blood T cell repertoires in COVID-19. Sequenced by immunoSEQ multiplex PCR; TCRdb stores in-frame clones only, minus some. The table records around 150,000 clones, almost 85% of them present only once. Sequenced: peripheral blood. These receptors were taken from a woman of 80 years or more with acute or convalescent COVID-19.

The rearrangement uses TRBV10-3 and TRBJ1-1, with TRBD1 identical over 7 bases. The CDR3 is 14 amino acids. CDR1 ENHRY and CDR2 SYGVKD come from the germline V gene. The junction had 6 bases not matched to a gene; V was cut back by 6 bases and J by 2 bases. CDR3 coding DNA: TGTGCCATCAGCGCAGACAGGGCTAACACTGAAGCTTTCTTT. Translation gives CAISADRANTEAFF.

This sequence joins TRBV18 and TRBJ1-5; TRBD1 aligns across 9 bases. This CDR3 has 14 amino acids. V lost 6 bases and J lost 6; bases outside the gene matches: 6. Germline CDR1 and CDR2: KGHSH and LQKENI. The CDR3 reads CASSGQGSGQPQHF. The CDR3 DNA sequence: TGTGCCAGCTCGGGACAGGGCTCCGGTCAGCCCCAGCATTTT.

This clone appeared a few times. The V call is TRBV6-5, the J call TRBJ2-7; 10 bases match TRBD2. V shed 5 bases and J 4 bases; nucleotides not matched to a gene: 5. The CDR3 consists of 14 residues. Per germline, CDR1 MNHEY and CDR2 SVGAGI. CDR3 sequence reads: CASSRAGGPYEQYF. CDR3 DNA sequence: TGTGCCAGCAGTAGAGCGGGAGGGCCGTACGAGCAGTACTTC.

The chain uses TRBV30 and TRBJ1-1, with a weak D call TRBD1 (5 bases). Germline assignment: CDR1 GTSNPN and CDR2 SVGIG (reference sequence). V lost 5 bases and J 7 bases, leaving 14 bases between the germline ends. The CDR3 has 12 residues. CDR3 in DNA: TGTGCCTGGCAGTTTGGGGGACTTGAAGCTTTCTTT. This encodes CAWQFGGLEAFF.

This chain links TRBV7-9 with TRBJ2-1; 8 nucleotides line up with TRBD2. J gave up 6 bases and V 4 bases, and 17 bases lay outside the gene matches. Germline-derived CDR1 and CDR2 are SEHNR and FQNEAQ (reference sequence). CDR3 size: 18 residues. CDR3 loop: CASSSPDQQREFFNEQFF. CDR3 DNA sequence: TGTGCCAGCAGCTCGCCCGACCAACAGCGGGAGTTTTTCAATGAGCAGTTCTTC.

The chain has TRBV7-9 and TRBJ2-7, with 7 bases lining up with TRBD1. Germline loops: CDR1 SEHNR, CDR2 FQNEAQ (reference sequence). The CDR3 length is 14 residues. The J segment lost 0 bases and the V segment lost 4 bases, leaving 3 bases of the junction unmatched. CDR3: CASSYWDSSYEQYF. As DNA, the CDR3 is TGTGCCAGCAGCTACTGGGACAGCTCCTACGAGCAGTACTTC. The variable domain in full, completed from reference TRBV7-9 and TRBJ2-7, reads DTGVSQNPRHKITKRGQNVTFRCDPISEHNRLYWYRQTLGQGPEFLTYFQNEAQLEKSRLLSDRFSAERPKGSFSTLEIQRTEQGDSAMYLCASSYWDSSYEQYFGPGTRLTVT.

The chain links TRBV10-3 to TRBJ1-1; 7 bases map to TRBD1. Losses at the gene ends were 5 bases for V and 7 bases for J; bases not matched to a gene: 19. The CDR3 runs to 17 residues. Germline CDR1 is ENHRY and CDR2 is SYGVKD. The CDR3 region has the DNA TGTGCCATCAGTCGCCAGTACATCACAGGGGATGAAAATGAAGCTTTCTTT. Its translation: CAISRQYITGDENEAFF.

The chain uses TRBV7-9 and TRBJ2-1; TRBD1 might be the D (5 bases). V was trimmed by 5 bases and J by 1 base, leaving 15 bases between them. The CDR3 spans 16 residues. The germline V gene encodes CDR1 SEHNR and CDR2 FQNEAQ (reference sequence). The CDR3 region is CASSPQTAVSYNEQFF. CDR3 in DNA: TGTGCCAGCAGCCCGCAGACAGCTGTATCCTACAATGAGCAGTTCTTC.

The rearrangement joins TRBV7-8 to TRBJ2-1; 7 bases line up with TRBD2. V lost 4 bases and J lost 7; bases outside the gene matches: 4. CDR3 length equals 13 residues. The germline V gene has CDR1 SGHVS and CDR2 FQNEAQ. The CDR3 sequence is CASSSGLINEQFF. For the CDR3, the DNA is TGTGCCAGCAGCTCGGGACTAATTAATGAGCAGTTCTTC. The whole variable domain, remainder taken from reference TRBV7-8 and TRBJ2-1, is GAGVSQSPRYKVAKRGQDVALRCDPISGHVSLFWYQQALGQGPEFLTYFQNEAQLDKSGLPSDRFFAERPEGSVSTLKIQRTQQEDSAVYLCASSSGLINEQFFGPGTRLTVL.

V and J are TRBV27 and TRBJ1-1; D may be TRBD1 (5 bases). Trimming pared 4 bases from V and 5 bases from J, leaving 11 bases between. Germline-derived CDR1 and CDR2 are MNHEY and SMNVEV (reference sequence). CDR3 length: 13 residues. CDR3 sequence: CASSWWGETEAFF. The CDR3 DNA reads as TGTGCCAGCAGTTGGTGGGGGGAGACTGAAGCTTTCTTT.

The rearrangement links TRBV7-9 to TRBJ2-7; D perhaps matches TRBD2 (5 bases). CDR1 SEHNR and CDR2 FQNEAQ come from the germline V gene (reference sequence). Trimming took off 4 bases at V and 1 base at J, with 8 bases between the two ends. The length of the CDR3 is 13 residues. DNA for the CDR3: TGTGCCAGCAGCTCAGACTATTCCTACGAGCAGTACTTC. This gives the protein CASSSDYSYEQYF. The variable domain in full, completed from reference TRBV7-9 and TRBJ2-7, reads DTGVSQNPRHKITKRGQNVTFRCDPISEHNRLYWYRQTLGQGPEFLTYFQNEAQLEKSRLLSDRFSAERPKGSFSTLEIQRTEQGDSAMYLCASSSDYSYEQYFGPGTRLTVT.

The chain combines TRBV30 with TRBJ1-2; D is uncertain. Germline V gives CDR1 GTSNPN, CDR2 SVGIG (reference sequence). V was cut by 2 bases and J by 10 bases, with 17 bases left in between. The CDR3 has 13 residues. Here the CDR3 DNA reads TGTGCCTGGAGTCCCCAAACAGTGAAAAACTACACCTTC. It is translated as CAWSPQTVKNYTF. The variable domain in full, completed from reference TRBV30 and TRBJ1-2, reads SQTIHQWPATLVQPVGSPLSLECTVEGTSNPNLYWYRQAAGRGLQLLFYSVGIGQISSEVPQNLSASRPQDRQFILSSKKLLLSDSGFYLCAWSPQTVKNYTFGSGTRLTVV.

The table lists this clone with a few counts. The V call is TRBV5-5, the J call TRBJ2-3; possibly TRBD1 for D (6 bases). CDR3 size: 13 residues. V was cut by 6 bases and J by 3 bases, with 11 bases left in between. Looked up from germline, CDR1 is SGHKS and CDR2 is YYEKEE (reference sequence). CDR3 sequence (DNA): TGTGCCAGCACCCTACAGGGAACAGATACGCAGTATTTT. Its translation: CASTLQGTDTQYF.

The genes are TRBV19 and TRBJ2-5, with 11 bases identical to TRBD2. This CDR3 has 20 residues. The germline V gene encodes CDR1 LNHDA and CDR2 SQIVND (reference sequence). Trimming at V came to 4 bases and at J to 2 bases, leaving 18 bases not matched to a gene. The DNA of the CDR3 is TGTGCCAGTAGTACAAGACGCATTACTAGCGGGAGATGGAGACAAGAGACCCAGTACTTC. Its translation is CASSTRRITSGRWRQETQYF.

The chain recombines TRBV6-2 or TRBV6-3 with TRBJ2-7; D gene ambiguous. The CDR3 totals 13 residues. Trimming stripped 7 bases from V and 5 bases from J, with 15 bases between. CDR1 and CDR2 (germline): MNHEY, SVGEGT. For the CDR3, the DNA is TGTGCCAGCACCCCCCGGTGGGCCCACGAGCAGTACTTC. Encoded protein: CASTPRWAHEQYF.

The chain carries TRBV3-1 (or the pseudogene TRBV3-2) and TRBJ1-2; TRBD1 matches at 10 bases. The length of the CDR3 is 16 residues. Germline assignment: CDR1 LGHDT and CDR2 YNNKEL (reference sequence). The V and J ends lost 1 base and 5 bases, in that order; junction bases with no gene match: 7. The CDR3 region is CASSQGRDRGPYGYTF. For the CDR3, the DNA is TGTGCCAGCAGCCAAGGCCGGGACAGGGGTCCGTATGGCTACACCTTC.

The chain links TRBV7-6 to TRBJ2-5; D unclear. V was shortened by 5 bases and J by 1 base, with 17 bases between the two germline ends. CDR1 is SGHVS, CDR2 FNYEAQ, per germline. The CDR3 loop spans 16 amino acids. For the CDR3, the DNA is TGTGCCAGCAGCCCCGGTGGTAGTCTAGTCCAAGAGACCCAGTACTTC. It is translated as CASSPGGSLVQETQYF.

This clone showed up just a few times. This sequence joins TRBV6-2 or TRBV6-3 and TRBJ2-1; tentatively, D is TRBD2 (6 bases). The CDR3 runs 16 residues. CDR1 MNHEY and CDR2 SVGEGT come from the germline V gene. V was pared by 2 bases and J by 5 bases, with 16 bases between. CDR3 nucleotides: TGTGCCAGCAGTTACAGACGGGAGCTGTTCCACAATGAGCAGTTCTTC. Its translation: CASSYRRELFHNEQFF.

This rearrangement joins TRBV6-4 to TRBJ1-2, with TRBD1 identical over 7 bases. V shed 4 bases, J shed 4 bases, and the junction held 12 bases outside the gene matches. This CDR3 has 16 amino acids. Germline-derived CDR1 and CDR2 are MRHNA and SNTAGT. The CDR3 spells CASSVHGRGSVYGYTF. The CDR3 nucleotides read TGTGCCAGCAGTGTACACGGCAGGGGGTCCGTCTATGGCTACACCTTC.

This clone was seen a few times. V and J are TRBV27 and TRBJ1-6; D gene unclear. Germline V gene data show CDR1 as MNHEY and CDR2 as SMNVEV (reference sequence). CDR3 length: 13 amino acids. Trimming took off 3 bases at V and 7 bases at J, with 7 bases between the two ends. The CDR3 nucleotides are TGTGCCAGCAGTTTCACGGTGAATTCACCCCTCCACTTT. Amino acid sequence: CASSFTVNSPLHF.

The CDR3 sequence: CASSYTRKGYTF. The CDR3 nucleotides are TGTGCCAGCAGTTACACCAGAAAGGGCTACACCTTC. The chain carries TRBV6-2 or TRBV6-3 and TRBJ1-2; unclear D gene. Per the germline V gene, CDR1 is MNHEY and CDR2 is SVGEGT. V was trimmed by 2 bases and J by 8 bases, leaving 9 bases between them. This CDR3 spans 12 amino acids.

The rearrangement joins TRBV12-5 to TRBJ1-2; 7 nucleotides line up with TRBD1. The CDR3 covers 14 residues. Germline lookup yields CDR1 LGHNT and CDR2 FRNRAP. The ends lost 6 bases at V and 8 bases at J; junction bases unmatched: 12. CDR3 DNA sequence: TGTGCTAGTGGCCAGGACAGGACGACGGGCGGCTACACCTTC. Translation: CASGQDRTTGGYTF.